This paragraph covers one TCR beta chain sequence. It has no known antigen specificity. Per-base qualities were not stored, and no clone one base away is much larger. The sample's treatment or condition label, in plain terms: approximately 9-day PBMC culture with coronavirus spike peptide pools or control peptides (ViraFEST assay). To expand antigen-specific T cells with peptide pools and then pick out the expanded clonotypes through TCR sequencing, the study relied on the ViraFEST assay. The convalescent patients' positive SARS-CoV-2 PCR tests were from March to December 2020, which was before the Alpha, Beta and Delta variants emerged in the United States. Each well held about 1.8 million PBMCs cultured with around 10 ug/ml peptide pools in IMDM containing roughly 4.7% human AB serum and roughly 9.3 IU/ml IL-2. On days 3 and 7, half of the culture medium was replaced with fresh IL-2-containing medium. After around 10 days of culture, CD4+ T cells were isolated by negative selection with the EasySep CD4+ T cell isolation kit. Ficoll-Paque Plus gradient centrifugation was used to isolate PBMCs from whole blood, and the isolated PBMCs were then either used fresh or cryopreserved at -140C. Triplicate wells were generally used for each culture condition.

Receptor libraries were prepared by PCR. DNA from cultured CD4+ T cells was subjected to TCR sequencing with the Oncomine TCR Beta short-read assay at the Johns Hopkins FTIC core. The QIAamp micro DNA kit was used to extract genomic DNA from the cultured CD4+ T cells. Oncomine TCR Beta libraries from cultured CD4+ T cells were pooled using unique dual indexes and sequenced on an Illumina iSeq 100. The authors processed their data as follows. Non-productive sequences were removed, and CDR3s not starting with C, not ending with F or W, or shorter than 7 amino acids were discarded. The MANAFEST web application was used to identify antigen-specific clonotypes by comparing peptide-stimulated wells against reference wells and other culture wells. Positive clones required FDR below 0.05, an odds ratio above 5, and productive frequency above 0.1% in at least two of three replicate wells. Clonotypes that were significantly expanded in both SARS-CoV-2 spike wells and at least one common cold coronavirus spike condition were defined as cross-reactive. Levenshtein distances (stringdist) and unrooted phylogenetic trees (ape) in R version 3.6.1 were used to assess CDR3 homology. TCRdb ran its own pipeline on the public reads, namely fastp trimming at Q25 and MiXCR clone calling, and kept in-frame beta chains. Here each entry gathers all rows of one CDR3 protein and keeps the most common genes and DNA. The V and J calls were determined by TCRdb, not by the authors. The sample includes 9,000 to 13,000 distinct CDR3 sequences, with about 30% observed a single time. 8% to 10% of the sample goes to the ten largest clones.

CDR1 is given as DFQATT and CDR2 as SNEGSKA, both from the germline V gene (reference sequence). Inclusive of the bounding cysteine and phenylalanine, the CDR3 is 14 residues long. Only the CDR3 DNA is retained, 42 bases long and in frame from the first base. Trimming removed 4 bases from V and 1 base from J, leaving 13 bases between the germline ends. The entry originates in a study of vaccination and CD4 T cells after COVID-19 (dated by TCRdb to about 2022). Study-level background: Every convalescent patient had a positive nasal swab PCR test for SARS-CoV-2, with mild disease in nine or ten patients and severe disease in one. Six males and four females were included in the convalescent cohort, with two Hispanic individuals, seven Caucasians, two Asians and one multiracial person represented. Participants got two doses of the Pfizer-BioNTech BNT162b2 vaccine (n=8) or two doses of the Moderna mRNA-1273 vaccine (n=2). Post-COVID blood samples from convalescent patients were collected a median of about 100 days after diagnosis, with a range of about 35 to 161 days. Post-vaccine blood samples were collected a median of approximately 72 days after the second vaccine dose, ranging from about 13 to 250 days. The cultures were stimulated with overlapping spike peptide pools from SARS-CoV-2 and from the common cold coronaviruses HCoV-NL63, HCoV-OC43 and HCoV-229E. In control cultures, a CEFX viral epitope pool was used as positive control, an HIV-1 Nef peptide pool was used as negative control, or no peptide was added. The spike-specific CD4+ TCR repertoire was compared before and after mRNA vaccination in approximately 9 COVID-19 convalescent patients and a few infection-naive healthy vaccine recipients. Paper-wide results and their limitations: Of the vaccine-specific clones found in convalescent patients, nearly all (304 of 307) were mono-reactive for SARS-CoV-2 spike instead of being cross-reactive with common cold coronaviruses. An increase in the median number of SARS-CoV-2-reactive clonotypes from 20 to 25 after infection to some 40 after vaccination was observed, but the change was not found to be significant. The study included relatively few convalescent patients and did not analyze early timepoints after natural infection. Among the post-vaccine SARS-CoV-2-reactive clones in convalescent patients, a median around 86% showed up only after vaccination, which suggests vaccine-specific priming.

The chain is assembled from TRBV20-1 and TRBJ1-1; the D gene identity is not certain. The sequences come from CD4+ T cells from blood, cultured in vitro, collected after SARS-CoV-2 vaccination. The clonotype was recovered from a human donor who had recovered from COVID-19. CDR3 protein: CSAISGTENTEAFF. The nucleotides are TGCAGTGCTATATCGGGAACAGAGAACACTGAAGCTTTCTTT.